Following are 28 T cell receptor beta chains from one sample sequenced in a study of cytomegalovirus exposure and HLA in healthy donors. The PCR had 60 Vbeta and 13 Jbeta primers. Some clones are missing from TCRdb's copy, which holds only in-frame ones; the method was immunoSEQ multiplex PCR. The table shows about 120,000 clones, with around three quarters occurring only once. The sequencing input was PBMCs. The origin of the receptors is a man aged 18 to 29 in good health and CMV-seropositive.

This clone appeared once. J is TRBJ2-7 and V is TRBV5-1; a possible D gene is TRBD1 (5 bases). Germline loops: CDR1 SGHRS, CDR2 YFSETQ. V was pared by 5 bases and J by 0 bases, with 12 bases between. The CDR3 runs to 14 residues. The CDR3 protein is CASREGALSYEQYF. CDR3 DNA sequence: TGCGCCAGCAGAGAAGGGGCTCTCTCCTACGAGCAGTACTTC. The variable domain in full, with the rest retrieved from reference TRBV5-1 and TRBJ2-7, is KAGVTQTPRYLIKTRGQQVTLSCSPISGHRSVSWYQQTPGQGLQFLFEYFSETQRNKGNFPGRFSGRQFSNSRSEMNVSTLELGDSALYLCASREGALSYEQYFGPGTRLTVT.

This clone has a single count. This chain connects TRBV6-5 to TRBJ2-2; D is perhaps TRBD2 (6 bases). CDR3 length equals 14 residues. The germline CDR1 and CDR2 sequences are MNHEY and SVGAGI. Trimming pared 6 bases from V and 2 bases from J, leaving 10 bases between. The CDR3: CASSWDFNTGELFF. CDR3 bases: TGTGCCAGCAGCTGGGACTTTAACACCGGGGAGCTGTTTTTT.

CDR3 in amino acids: CSVLILAGAFF. The CDR3 nucleotides read TGCAGCGTCCTCATCCTGGCAGGAGCTTTCTTT. The rearrangement joins TRBV29-1 to TRBJ1-1, with no clear D. Deletions cut 6 bases from V and 10 bases from J, with 15 bases between. The CDR3 totals 11 residues. Germline CDR1 and CDR2: SQVTM and ANQGSEA.

The genes are TRBV9 and TRBJ2-5; the match to TRBD2 covers 9 bases. V was clipped by 0 bases and J by 1 base; unmatched bases: 7. Germline-derived CDR1 and CDR2 are SGDLS and YYNGEE. This CDR3 spans 17 amino acids. CDR3 loop: CASSVGVAGDLQETQYF. In DNA, the CDR3 is TGTGCCAGCAGCGTAGGGGTAGCGGGGGACCTCCAAGAGACCCAGTACTTC.

The chain uses TRBV10-3 and TRBJ1-6; 7 bases line up with TRBD1. CDR3 length equals 15 residues. J gave up 5 bases and V 5 bases, and 6 bases lay outside the gene matches. Germline CDR1 and CDR2: ENHRY and SYGVKD. CDR3 DNA sequence: TGTGCCATCAGTTCCCGGGACAGTAATAATTCACCCCTCCACTTT. It specifies CAISSRDSNNSPLHF.

V and J are TRBV2 and TRBJ2-1; D is perhaps TRBD2 (6 bases). V gave up 7 bases and J gave up 5 bases, with 18 bases separating them. This CDR3 has 15 residues. Germline V gene data show CDR1 as SNHLY and CDR2 as FYNNEI. The CDR3 region is CASISQGGADNEQFF. The CDR3 DNA sequence: TGTGCCAGCATATCCCAGGGCGGGGCAGACAATGAGCAGTTCTTC. Drawing the rest from reference TRBV2 and TRBJ2-1, the complete variable domain is EPEVTQTPSHQVTQMGQEVILRCVPISNHLYFYWYRQILGQKVEFLVSFYNNEISEKSEIFDDQFSVERPDGSNFTLKIRSTKLEDSAMYFCASISQGGADNEQFFGPGTRLTVL.

The chain has TRBV10-3 and TRBJ2-3; 7 bases agree with TRBD2. The V segment lost 6 bases and the J segment 4 bases; nucleotides outside the gene matches: 13. There are 16 residues in the CDR3. Germline values: CDR1 ENHRY, CDR2 SYGVKD. CDR3 amino acids: CAIRGGTGYVSDTQYF. In DNA form, the CDR3 reads TGTGCCATCAGGGGGGGGACGGGCTATGTGTCAGATACGCAGTATTTT.

The chain combines TRBV19 with TRBJ2-3; 7 nucleotides match TRBD2. The CDR3 is 13 amino acids. The V segment lost 9 bases and the J segment 2 bases; nucleotides outside the gene matches: 5. The germline gives CDR1 LNHDA, CDR2 SQIVND (reference sequence). CDR3 amino acids: CASVAGFTDTQYF. CDR3 sequence (DNA): TGTGCCAGCGTAGCGGGCTTCACAGATACGCAGTATTTT.

This chain links TRBV2 with TRBJ2-3; 7 positions agree with TRBD2. The germline V gene encodes CDR1 SNHLY and CDR2 FYNNEI. The CDR3 covers 19 residues. Unmatched junction bases numbered 21, after V lost 6 bases and J lost 3 bases. DNA for the CDR3: TGTGCCAGCAGGCGGGTCCTCTCAGCGCTCTGGGAGGGAACAGATACGCAGTATTTT. It specifies CASRRVLSALWEGTDTQYF.

The J gene is TRBJ2-7, the V gene TRBV28, with 13 positions matching TRBD2. Trimming removed 6 bases from V and 3 bases from J; junction bases left unmatched: 5. CDR3 length: 15 residues. Germline V lookup: CDR1 MDHEN, CDR2 SYDVKM. CDR3 DNA: TGTGCCAGCAGCCCTAGACTAGCGGGGGGCTACGAGCAGTACTTC. It is translated as CASSPRLAGGYEQYF.

This chain links TRBV27 with TRBJ2-7; TRBD1 matches at 7 bases. CDR3 size: 14 residues. Germline CDR1 is MNHEY and CDR2 is SMNVEV (reference sequence). The trim removed 7 bases at V and 1 base at J, leaving 7 bases unmatched. CDR3 in DNA: TGTGCCAGCAATCCGACAGGGATTTCCTACGAGCAGTACTTC. Its translation: CASNPTGISYEQYF.

The gene calls are TRBV7-2 and TRBJ2-7, with 9 nucleotides matching TRBD2. V lost 3 bases to trimming and J lost 2 bases; unmatched junction nucleotides: 8. The CDR3 is 16 amino acids. Looked up from germline, CDR1 is SGHTA and CDR2 is FQGNSA. The chain's CDR3 is CASSFGASGTTYEQYF. DNA of the CDR3: TGTGCCAGCAGCTTTGGAGCTAGCGGGACGACCTACGAGCAGTACTTC.

The chain joins TRBV10-1 to TRBJ2-7; TRBD1 is a possible D gene (6 bases). The CDR3 consists of 12 residues. The V gene's germline CDR1 is WNHNN and CDR2 SYGVQD (reference sequence). The germline V and J ends were trimmed by 4 bases and 6 bases, with 10 bases remaining between them. CDR3 amino acids: CASSAGQGEQYF. CDR3 DNA: TGCGCCAGCAGTGCGGGACAAGGCGAGCAGTACTTC.

V is TRBV18 and J is TRBJ2-3; the D gene is possibly TRBD2 (7 bases). V was cut by 6 bases and J by 1 base, with 20 bases left in between. This CDR3 contains 17 residues. CDR1 and CDR2 (germline): KGHSH, LQKENI. CDR3 residues: CASSTAPLGGRTDTQYF. For the CDR3, the DNA is TGTGCCAGCTCCACGGCTCCGCTCGGGGGGCGCACAGATACGCAGTATTTT. Filled out from reference TRBV18 and TRBJ2-3, the complete variable domain reads NAGVMQNPRHLVRRRGQEARLRCSPMKGHSHVYWYRQLPEEGLKFMVYLQKENIIDESGMPKERFSAEFPKEGPSILRIQQVVRGDSAAYFCASSTAPLGGRTDTQYFGPGTRLTVL.

The V and J genes are TRBV27 and TRBJ2-5; 7 bases fit TRBD2. In germline, CDR1 is MNHEY, CDR2 SMNVEV (reference sequence). With 0 bases clipped from V and 1 base from J, the junction kept 5 bases outside the gene matches. The CDR3 extends over 16 amino acids. The CDR3: CASSLSPTSVQETQYF. The CDR3 region has the DNA TGTGCCAGCAGTTTATCCCCCACTAGCGTCCAAGAGACCCAGTACTTC.

The chain recombines TRBV6-5 with TRBJ2-5; D not resolved. The CDR3 runs to 11 residues. V lost 8 bases and J 2 bases, leaving 6 bases between the germline ends. Germline V CDR1 and CDR2: MNHEY, SVGAGI. The CDR3 DNA is TGTGCCAGCGGCCTTCAAGAGACCCAGTACTTC. Translating it yields CASGLQETQYF.

The CDR3 DNA follows: TGTGCCAGCCACCGGGACAGGATAACAGATACGCAGTATTTT. Amino acids: CASHRDRITDTQYF. The J gene is TRBJ2-3, the V gene TRBV6-5; TRBD1 matches at 8 bases. V was clipped by 8 bases and J by 3 bases; unmatched bases: 7. The CDR3 is made up of 14 amino acids. Per germline, CDR1 MNHEY and CDR2 SVGAGI.

V is TRBV19 and J is TRBJ1-4; 8 bases fit TRBD1. The germline gives CDR1 LNHDA, CDR2 SQIVND (reference sequence). Germline trimming cut 4 bases from V and 7 bases from J; bases unmatched to any gene: 5. The CDR3 extends over 14 amino acids. The CDR3 loop is CASSTTGVSEKLFF. CDR3 nucleotide sequence: TGTGCCAGTAGTACGACAGGGGTCAGTGAAAAACTGTTTTTT.

The chain employs TRBV27 and TRBJ1-1, with a tentative D call TRBD1 (5 bases). The CDR3 is 14 amino acids. Germline V CDR1 and CDR2: MNHEY, SMNVEV (reference sequence). V lost 3 bases to trimming and J lost 0 bases, with 8 bases between them. CDR3 DNA sequence: TGTGCCAGCAGTTTGGGGCAGATGAACACTGAAGCTTTCTTT. Translated: CASSLGQMNTEAFF.

This chain uses TRBV7-3 with TRBJ2-1; 10 bases line up with TRBD2. The CDR3 is 17 residues long. Germline trimming cut 5 bases from V and 9 bases from J; bases unmatched to any gene: 16. The germline V gene has CDR1 SGHTA and CDR2 FQGTGA. CDR3 residues: CASSPIELAGDYGEQFF. DNA for the CDR3: TGTGCCAGCAGCCCTATAGAGCTAGCGGGAGATTATGGTGAGCAGTTCTTC. Combining the CDR3 with reference TRBV7-3 and TRBJ2-1 gives the whole variable domain GAGVSQTPSNKVTEKGKYVELRCDPISGHTALYWYRQSLGQGPEFLIYFQGTGAADDSGLPNDRFFAVRPEGSVSTLKIQRTERGDSAVYLCASSPIELAGDYGEQFFGPGTRLTVL.

This sequence joins TRBV6-1 and TRBJ2-1; tentatively, D is TRBD2 (5 bases). This CDR3 spans 15 amino acids. CDR1 and CDR2 (germline): MNHNS, SASEGT. The germline V and J ends were trimmed by 5 bases and 0 bases, with 11 bases remaining between them. Here the CDR3 DNA reads TGTGCCAGCAGTTCCGGGATCAACTCCTACAATGAGCAGTTCTTC. Its translation: CASSSGINSYNEQFF.

The chain carries TRBV4-1 and TRBJ2-6, with D possibly being TRBD1 (5 bases). V lost 0 bases and J lost 1, with 10 bases in between. The germline V gene encodes CDR1 MGHRA and CDR2 YSYEKL. This CDR3 is 17 amino acids long. The CDR3 protein is CASSQESRGSGANVLTF. CDR3 nucleotide sequence: TGCGCCAGCAGCCAAGAGAGTAGGGGTTCTGGGGCCAACGTCCTGACTTTC.

The chain links TRBV7-9 to TRBJ2-7, with 11 bases matching TRBD1. The CDR3 spans 15 residues. The V gene end was trimmed by 4 bases and the J gene end by 5 bases; junction bases not matched to a gene: 7. Germline V gene lookup returns CDR1 SEHNR and CDR2 FQNEAQ (reference sequence). The CDR3 loop is CASSSSGTGGNEQYF. The CDR3 DNA sequence: TGTGCCAGCAGCTCATCCGGGACAGGGGGAAACGAGCAGTACTTC. The complete variable domain, with remaining parts taken from reference TRBV7-9 and TRBJ2-7, reads DTGVSQNPRHKITKRGQNVTFRCDPISEHNRLYWYRQTLGQGPEFLTYFQNEAQLEKSRLLSDRFSAERPKGSFSTLEIQRTEQGDSAMYLCASSSSGTGGNEQYFGPGTRLTVT.

V and J are TRBV6-5 and TRBJ1-6; no clear D gene. CDR3 length: 14 residues. CDR1 is MNHEY, CDR2 SVGAGI, per germline. Trimming cost V 5 bases and J 6 bases, with 11 bases left between them. The DNA of the CDR3 is TGTGCCAGCAGTATTGACCGGGGTAATTCACCCCTCCACTTT. Translating gives CASSIDRGNSPLHF.

This clone has a single count. This chain links TRBV6-1 with TRBJ2-1; tentatively, D is TRBD2 (6 bases). The CDR3 is 16 amino acids. CDR1 and CDR2 (germline): MNHNS, SASEGT. Trimming took off 3 bases at V and 2 bases at J, with 14 bases between the two ends. The CDR3 nucleotides read TGTGCCAGCAGTGACATTGCGGGGACTGCCTACAATGAGCAGTTCTTC. It yields the protein CASSDIAGTAYNEQFF.

The rearrangement joins TRBV4-1 to TRBJ2-7, with TRBD1 identical over 10 bases. CDR1 is MGHRA, CDR2 YSYEKL, per germline. This CDR3 spans 16 amino acids. V dropped 1 base and J dropped 3; count of bases not matched to a gene: 6. In DNA form, the CDR3 reads TGCGCCAGCAGCCAAGCCCCGGGACAGGGGTTCTACGAGCAGTACTTC. Translated: CASSQAPGQGFYEQYF.

This chain uses TRBV5-5 with TRBJ2-2, with 8 bases that match TRBD2. In germline, CDR1 is SGHKS, CDR2 YYEKEE (reference sequence). V lost 0 bases and J lost 5; bases outside the gene matches: 9. The CDR3 has 17 residues. The CDR3 loop is CASSLVAGGAETGELFF. The CDR3 DNA reads TGTGCCAGCAGCTTGGTCGCCGGGGGGGCGGAGACCGGGGAGCTGTTTTTT.

The gene calls are TRBV29-1 and TRBJ2-1; weak D call: TRBD1 (6 bases). The germline V gene has CDR1 SQVTM and CDR2 ANQGSEA. Trimming shortened V by 8 bases and J by 3 bases, and 11 bases separated the two germline ends. CDR3 size: 12 residues. CDR3 nucleotide sequence: TGCAGCATGGCAGGGGTCTACAATGAGCAGTTCTTC. Protein sequence: CSMAGVYNEQFF.